This T cell receptor beta chain was recorded in a study of vaccination effects on CD4 cells after COVID-19. For the study at large: Viral peptide pools were used in the ViraFEST assay to expand antigen-specific CD4+ T cells, and sequencing came afterward.

Study-wide findings and caveats: Marked clonal contraction of both clone types appeared late after vaccination. Researchers reported few convalescent patients and no early post-infection timepoints in the study.

This clone was observed a few times. Its antigen is not known. Germline trimming cut 3 bases from V and 5 bases from J; bases unmatched to any gene: 6. CDR3 size: 15 residues. CDR1 SGHRS and CDR2 YFSETQ come from the germline V gene. Assay used: immunoSEQ multiplex PCR; TCRdb lists only in-frame clones, some missing. Among fewer than 60,000 clones listed, under 85% were seen once. CD4+ T cell isolation took place after less than 13 days of culture. Each participant received a vaccine that was either BNT162b2 or mRNA-1273, given as two doses. Vaccine recipients, nucleocapsid antibody negative, had no prior SARS-CoV-2 infection.

The chain employs TRBV5-1 and TRBJ2-2; 8 bases fit TRBD1. The specimen comprised CD4+ T cells from PBMCs cultured without peptide, sampled after COVID-19 vaccination. This sequence originates from a human donor who received a COVID-19 vaccine. CDR3 DNA sequence: TGCGCCAGCAGCTCAGGGGGCTTCGAAACCGGGGAGCTGTTTTTT. Its protein is CASSSGGFETGELFF.